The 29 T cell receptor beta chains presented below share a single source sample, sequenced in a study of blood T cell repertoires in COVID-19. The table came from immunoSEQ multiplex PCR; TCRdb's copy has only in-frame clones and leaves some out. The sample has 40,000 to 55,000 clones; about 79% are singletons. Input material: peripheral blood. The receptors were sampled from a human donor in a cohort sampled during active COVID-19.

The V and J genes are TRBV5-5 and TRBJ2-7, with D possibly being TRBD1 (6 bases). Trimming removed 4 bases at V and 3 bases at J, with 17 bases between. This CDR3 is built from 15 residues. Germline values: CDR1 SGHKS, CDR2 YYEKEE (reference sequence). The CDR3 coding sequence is TGTGCCAGCAGCCGTACCCCCCAGGGGAACTACGAGCAGTACTTC. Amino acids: CASSRTPQGNYEQYF.

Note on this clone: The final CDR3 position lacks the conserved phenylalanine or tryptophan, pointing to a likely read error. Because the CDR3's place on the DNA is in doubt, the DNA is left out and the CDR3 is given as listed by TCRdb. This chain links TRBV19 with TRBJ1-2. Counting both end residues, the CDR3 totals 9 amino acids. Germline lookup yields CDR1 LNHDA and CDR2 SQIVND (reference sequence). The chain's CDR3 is CASSIVDEG.

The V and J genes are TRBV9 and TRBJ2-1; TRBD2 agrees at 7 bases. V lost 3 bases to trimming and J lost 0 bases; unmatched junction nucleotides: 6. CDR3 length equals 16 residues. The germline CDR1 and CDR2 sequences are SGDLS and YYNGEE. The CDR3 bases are TGTGCCAGCAGCGCAGCGGGGTCGAGCTCCTACAATGAGCAGTTCTTC. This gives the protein CASSAAGSSSYNEQFF.

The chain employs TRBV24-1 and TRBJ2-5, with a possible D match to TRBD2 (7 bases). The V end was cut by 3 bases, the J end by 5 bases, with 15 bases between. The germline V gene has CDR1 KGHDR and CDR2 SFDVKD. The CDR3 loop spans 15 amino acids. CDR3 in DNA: TGTGCCACCAGTGATACCAGGACTAGGGGGGAGACCCAGTACTTC. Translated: CATSDTRTRGETQYF.

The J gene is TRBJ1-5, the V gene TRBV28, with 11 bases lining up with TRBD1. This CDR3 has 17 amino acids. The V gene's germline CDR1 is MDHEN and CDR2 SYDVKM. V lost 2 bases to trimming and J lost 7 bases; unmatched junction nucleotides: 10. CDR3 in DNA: TGTGCCAGCAGTTTAAGGTATCTAGGGACAGGGGGACAGCCCCAGCATTTT. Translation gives CASSLRYLGTGGQPQHF.

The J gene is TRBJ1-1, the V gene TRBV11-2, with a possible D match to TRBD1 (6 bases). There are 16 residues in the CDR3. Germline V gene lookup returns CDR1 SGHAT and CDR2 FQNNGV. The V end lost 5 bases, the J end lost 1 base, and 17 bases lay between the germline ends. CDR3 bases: TGTGCCAGCAGCCCCTGGGGGCCGGAAAGGAACACTGAAGCTTTCTTT. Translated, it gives CASSPWGPERNTEAFF.

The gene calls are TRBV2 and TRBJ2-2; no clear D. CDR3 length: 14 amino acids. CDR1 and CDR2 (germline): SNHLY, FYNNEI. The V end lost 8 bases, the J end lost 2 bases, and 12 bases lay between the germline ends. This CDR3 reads CASDRTFNTGELFF. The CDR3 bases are TGTGCCAGCGATCGTACTTTTAACACCGGGGAGCTGTTTTTT.

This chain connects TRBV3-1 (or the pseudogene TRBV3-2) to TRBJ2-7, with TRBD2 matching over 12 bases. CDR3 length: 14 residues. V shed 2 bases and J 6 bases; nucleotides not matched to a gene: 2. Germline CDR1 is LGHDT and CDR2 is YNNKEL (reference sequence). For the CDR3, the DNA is TGTGCCAGCAGCCAAAGGACTAGCGGGACCGAGCAGTACTTC. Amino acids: CASSQRTSGTEQYF.

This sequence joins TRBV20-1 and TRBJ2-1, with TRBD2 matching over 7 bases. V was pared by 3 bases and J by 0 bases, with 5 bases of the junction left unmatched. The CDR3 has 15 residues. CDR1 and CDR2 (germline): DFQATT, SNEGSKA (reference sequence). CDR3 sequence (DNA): TGCAGTGCTAGTAGCGGGTCGAGCTCCTACAATGAGCAGTTCTTC. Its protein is CSASSGSSSYNEQFF.

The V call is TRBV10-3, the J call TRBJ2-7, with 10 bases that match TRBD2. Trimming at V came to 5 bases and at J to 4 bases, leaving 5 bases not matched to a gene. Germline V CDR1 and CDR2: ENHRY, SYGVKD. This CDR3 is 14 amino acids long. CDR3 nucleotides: TGTGCCATCAGTCCCCCTAGCGGGAGTTACGAGCAGTACTTC. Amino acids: CAISPPSGSYEQYF.

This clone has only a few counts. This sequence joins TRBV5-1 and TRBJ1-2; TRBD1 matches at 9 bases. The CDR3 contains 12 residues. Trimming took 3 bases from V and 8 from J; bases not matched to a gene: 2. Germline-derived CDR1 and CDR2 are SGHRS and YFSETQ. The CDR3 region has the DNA TGCGCCAGCAGCTCTGGACAGGGGGGCTACACCTTC. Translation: CASSSGQGGYTF.

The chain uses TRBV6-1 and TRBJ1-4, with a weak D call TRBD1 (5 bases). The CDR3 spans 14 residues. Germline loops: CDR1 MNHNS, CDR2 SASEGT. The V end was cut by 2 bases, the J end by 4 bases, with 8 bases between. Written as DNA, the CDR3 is TGTGCCAGCAGTGAAAGACAGTTTAATGAAAAACTGTTTTTT. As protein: CASSERQFNEKLFF.

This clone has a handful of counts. This chain's CDR3 is CACDPGVATYEQYF. CDR3 DNA sequence: TGTGCCTGCGATCCGGGTGTGGCAACCTACGAGCAGTACTTC. The chain couples TRBV30 to TRBJ2-7; D unresolved. The V end lost 6 bases, the J end lost 2 bases, and 17 bases lay between the germline ends. The V gene's germline CDR1 is GTSNPN and CDR2 SVGIG (reference sequence). This CDR3 spans 14 amino acids.

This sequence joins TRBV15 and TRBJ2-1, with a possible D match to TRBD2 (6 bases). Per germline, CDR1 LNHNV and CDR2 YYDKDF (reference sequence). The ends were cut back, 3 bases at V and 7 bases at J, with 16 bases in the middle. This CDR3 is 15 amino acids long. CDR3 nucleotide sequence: TGTGCCACCAGCAGCCGAGGAGGGTCCCGGAATGAGCAGTTCTTC. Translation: CATSSRGGSRNEQFF.

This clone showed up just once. CDR3 region: CATSRGSGKGNEQFF. CDR3 bases: TGTGCCACCAGCAGAGGTAGCGGGAAGGGAAATGAGCAGTTCTTC. The rearrangement links TRBV15 to TRBJ2-1; 8 bases fit TRBD2. V shed 1 base, J shed 7 bases, and the junction held 6 bases outside the gene matches. The CDR3 runs to 15 residues. Per germline, CDR1 LNHNV and CDR2 YYDKDF (reference sequence). The whole variable domain, filled in from reference TRBV15 and TRBJ2-1, reads DAMVIQNPRYQVTQFGKPVTLSCSQTLNHNVMYWYQQKSSQAPKLLFHYYDKDFNNEADTPDNFQSRRPNTSFCFLDIRSPGLGDTAMYLCATSRGSGKGNEQFFGPGTRLTVL.

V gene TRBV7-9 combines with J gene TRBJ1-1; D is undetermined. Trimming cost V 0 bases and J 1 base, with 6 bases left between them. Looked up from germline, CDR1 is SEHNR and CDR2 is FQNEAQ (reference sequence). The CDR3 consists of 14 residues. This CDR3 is CASSLARQNTEAFF. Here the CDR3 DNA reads TGTGCCAGCAGCTTAGCCAGACAGAACACTGAAGCTTTCTTT.

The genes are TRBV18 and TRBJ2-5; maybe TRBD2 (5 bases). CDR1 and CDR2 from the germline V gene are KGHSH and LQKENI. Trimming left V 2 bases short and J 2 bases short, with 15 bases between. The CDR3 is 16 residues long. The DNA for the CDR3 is TGTGCCAGCTCACCAGGACTGAGTGCCCAACAAGAGACCCAGTACTTC. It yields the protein CASSPGLSAQQETQYF. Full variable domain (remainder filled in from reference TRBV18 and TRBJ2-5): NAGVMQNPRHLVRRRGQEARLRCSPMKGHSHVYWYRQLPEEGLKFMVYLQKENIIDESGMPKERFSAEFPKEGPSILRIQQVVRGDSAAYFCASSPGLSAQQETQYFGPGTRLLVL.

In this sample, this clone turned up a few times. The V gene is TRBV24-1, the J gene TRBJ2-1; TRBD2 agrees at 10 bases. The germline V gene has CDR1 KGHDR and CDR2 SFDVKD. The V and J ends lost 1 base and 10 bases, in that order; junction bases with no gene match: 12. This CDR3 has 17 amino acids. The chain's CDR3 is CATSDFSWTSGWGEQFF. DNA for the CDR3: TGTGCCACCAGTGATTTTAGTTGGACTAGCGGTTGGGGGGAGCAGTTCTTC.

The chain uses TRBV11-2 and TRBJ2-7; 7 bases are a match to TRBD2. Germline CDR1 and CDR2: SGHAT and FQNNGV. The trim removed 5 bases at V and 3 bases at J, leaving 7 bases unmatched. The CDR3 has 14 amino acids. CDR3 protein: CASSAGGGIYEQYF. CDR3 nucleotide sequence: TGTGCCAGCAGCGCTGGGGGAGGGATCTACGAGCAGTACTTC.

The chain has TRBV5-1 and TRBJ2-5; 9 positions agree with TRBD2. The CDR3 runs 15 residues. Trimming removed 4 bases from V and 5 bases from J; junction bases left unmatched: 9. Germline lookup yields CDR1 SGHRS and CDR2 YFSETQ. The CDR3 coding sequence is TGCGCCAGCAGCGGTCTGGGACTAGCCGGCGAGACCCAGTACTTC. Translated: CASSGLGLAGETQYF.

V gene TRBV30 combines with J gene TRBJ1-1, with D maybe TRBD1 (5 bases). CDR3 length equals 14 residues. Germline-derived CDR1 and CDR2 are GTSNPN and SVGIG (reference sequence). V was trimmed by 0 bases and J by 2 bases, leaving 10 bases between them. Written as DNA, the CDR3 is TGTGCCTGGAGTGTTTGGGGGGGAAACACTGAAGCTTTCTTT. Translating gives CAWSVWGGNTEAFF.

CDR3 nucleotides: TGTGCCAGGGACAGAGGCGACTATGGCTACACCTTC. This translates into CARDRGDYGYTF. This chain joins TRBV2 and TRBJ1-2, with D perhaps TRBD1 (6 bases). The V gene's germline CDR1 is SNHLY and CDR2 FYNNEI. V dropped 9 bases and J dropped 3 bases, with 11 bases sitting between them. The CDR3 has 12 amino acids.

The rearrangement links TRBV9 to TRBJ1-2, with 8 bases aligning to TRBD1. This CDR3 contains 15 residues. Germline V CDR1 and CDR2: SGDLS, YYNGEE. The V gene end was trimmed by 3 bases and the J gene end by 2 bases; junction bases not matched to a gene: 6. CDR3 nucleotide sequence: TGTGCCAGCAGCGCGGATTCAGGGGGCAACTATGGCTACACCTTC. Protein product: CASSADSGGNYGYTF.

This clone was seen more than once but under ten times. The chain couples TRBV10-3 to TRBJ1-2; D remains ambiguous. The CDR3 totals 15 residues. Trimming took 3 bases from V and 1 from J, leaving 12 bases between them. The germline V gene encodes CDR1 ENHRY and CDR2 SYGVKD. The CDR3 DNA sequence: TGTGCCATCAGTGACCGCCGCCGGGGTAACTATGGCTACACCTTC. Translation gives CAISDRRRGNYGYTF.

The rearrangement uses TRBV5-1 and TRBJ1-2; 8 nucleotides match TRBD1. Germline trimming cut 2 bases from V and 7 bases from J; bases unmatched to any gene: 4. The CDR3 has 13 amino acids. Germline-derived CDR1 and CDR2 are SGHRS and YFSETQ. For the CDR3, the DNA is TGCGCCAGCAGCTTCGGCAGGGGGCCTGGCTACACCTTC. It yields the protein CASSFGRGPGYTF.

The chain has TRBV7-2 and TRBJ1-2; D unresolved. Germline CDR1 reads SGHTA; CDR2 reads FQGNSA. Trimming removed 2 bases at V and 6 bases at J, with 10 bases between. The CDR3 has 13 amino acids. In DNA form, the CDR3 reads TGTGCCAGCAGCTTATCCCCCGCGGATGGCTACACCTTC. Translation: CASSLSPADGYTF. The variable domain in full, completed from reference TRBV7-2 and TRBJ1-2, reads GAGVSQSPSNKVTEKGKDVELRCDPISGHTALYWYRQSLGQGLEFLIYFQGNSAPDKSGLPSDRFSAERTGGSVSTLTIQRTQQEDSAVYLCASSLSPADGYTFGSGTRLTVV.

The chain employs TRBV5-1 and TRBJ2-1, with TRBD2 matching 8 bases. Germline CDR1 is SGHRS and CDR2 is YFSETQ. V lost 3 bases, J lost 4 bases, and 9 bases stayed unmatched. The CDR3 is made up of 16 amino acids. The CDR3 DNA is TGCGCCAGCAGCTCTGGTGCTGCGGGAGGATACAATGAGCAGTTCTTC. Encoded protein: CASSSGAAGGYNEQFF. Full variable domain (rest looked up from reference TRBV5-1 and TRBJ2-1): KAGVTQTPRYLIKTRGQQVTLSCSPISGHRSVSWYQQTPGQGLQFLFEYFSETQRNKGNFPGRFSGRQFSNSRSEMNVSTLELGDSALYLCASSSGAAGGYNEQFFGPGTRLTVL.

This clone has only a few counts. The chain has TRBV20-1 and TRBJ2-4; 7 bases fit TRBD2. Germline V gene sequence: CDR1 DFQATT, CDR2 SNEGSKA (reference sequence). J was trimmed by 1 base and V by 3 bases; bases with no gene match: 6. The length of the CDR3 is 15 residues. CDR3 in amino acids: CSASRVGGAKNIQYF. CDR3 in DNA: TGCAGTGCTAGTCGGGTGGGAGGGGCCAAAAACATTCAGTACTTC.

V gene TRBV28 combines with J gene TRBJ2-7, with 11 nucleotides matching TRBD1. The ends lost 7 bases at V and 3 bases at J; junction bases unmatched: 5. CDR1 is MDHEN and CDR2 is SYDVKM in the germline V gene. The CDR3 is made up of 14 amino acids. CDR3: CASNSGQGVYEQYF. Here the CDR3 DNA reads TGTGCCAGCAACTCGGGACAGGGGGTCTACGAGCAGTACTTC.